This TCR beta chain was sequenced during a study of shared clonotypes between healthy human individuals. Study summary: CD4 naive and memory got three plates each, CD8 naive two, CD8 memory one.

V lost 3 bases and J lost 4; bases outside the gene matches: 2. Germline V gives CDR1 LNHDA, CDR2 SQIVND (reference sequence). The CDR3 is 14 amino acids. Selected positively for CCR7 and CD45RO-negative, naive CD8 cells excluded terminally differentiated effector memory CD45RA+ cells. Donation came from healthy HIV-negative adults that had no recent acute infections or vaccinations. Genomic DNA (from each subset) was split evenly across several immunoSEQ plates. The sorted-subset replicate PCRs were given approximately 190 ng DNA, which is 25,000 to 35,000 T cell genomes. Assay: immunoSEQ multiplex PCR; the TCRdb copy retains only in-frame clones and omits some. The data show approximately 2,000,000 clones, 90% to 95% seen once.

This chain joins TRBV19 and TRBJ1-2; 10 positions match TRBD1. The sequencing input was naive CD8+ T cells from PBMCs. The clonotype comes from a man younger than 30 in good health. Some clones in this sample may be carry-over from other donors' samples. CDR3 sequence reads: CASSIGQGGYGYTF. DNA of the CDR3: TGTGCCAGTAGTATTGGACAGGGGGGCTATGGCTACACCTTC.